Listed here are 10 T cell receptor beta chains from one sample, sequenced in a study of cytomegalovirus exposure and HLA in healthy donors. The PCR made use of 60 Vbeta and 13 Jbeta primers. The repertoire was sequenced with immunoSEQ multiplex PCR; TCRdb's copy has only in-frame clones and lacks some. The sample lists some 90,000 clones, roughly 79% seen once, with 0.57% in the top ten. The material sequenced was PBMCs. Receptor source: a man between 25 and 39 years old in good health and CMV-seronegative.

In DNA, the CDR3 is TGCAGCGCAAGACCAGGGTCATCCTACGAGCAGTACGTC. Translation: CSARPGSSYEQYV. The chain combines TRBV29-1 with TRBJ2-7, with D possibly being TRBD1 (5 bases). The CDR3 contains 13 residues. Germline CDR1 SQVTM, CDR2 ANQGSEA. V gave up 7 bases and J gave up 1 base, with 14 bases separating them.

The chain recombines TRBV5-1 with TRBJ2-1; D perhaps matches TRBD1 (5 bases). The CDR3 has 15 residues. Germline V gene lookup returns CDR1 SGHRS and CDR2 YFSETQ. The V and J ends lost 4 bases and 2 bases respectively, with 13 bases between them. CDR3 residues: CASSQGRAAYNEQFF. CDR3 bases: TGCGCCAGCAGCCAGGGCCGGGCGGCCTACAATGAGCAGTTCTTC.

The CDR3 bases are TGTGCCAGCCGCAGACAGGACTCTGGAAACACCATATATTTT. This gives the protein CASRRQDSGNTIYF. The chain recombines TRBV6-6 with TRBJ1-3; D is perhaps TRBD1 (6 bases). Trimming shortened V by 8 bases and J by 0 bases, and 11 bases separated the two germline ends. Germline-derived CDR1 and CDR2 are MNHNY and SVGAGI (reference sequence). The CDR3 contains 14 residues.

The chain links TRBV11-2 to TRBJ1-6, with TRBD1 identical over 7 bases. CDR1 and CDR2 from the germline V gene are SGHAT and FQNNGV. The CDR3 contains 17 residues. With 4 bases clipped from V and 3 bases from J, the junction kept 9 bases outside the gene matches. CDR3 bases: TGTGCCAGCAGCTCCCCCCCAGGGGGGAACTATAATTCACCCCTCCACTTT. It encodes CASSSPPGGNYNSPLHF.

This clone occurred once. The chain combines TRBV29-1 with TRBJ1-5; D is perhaps TRBD1 (6 bases). Trimming removed 5 bases from V and 3 bases from J, with 11 bases in between. Per the germline V gene, CDR1 is SQVTM and CDR2 is ANQGSEA. This CDR3 has 13 residues. The CDR3 reads CSVLDRLNQPQHF. The CDR3 coding sequence is TGCAGCGTTCTCGACAGGCTCAATCAGCCCCAGCATTTT.

This clone showed up just a few times. The J gene is TRBJ1-4, the V gene TRBV5-1, with TRBD1 matching 10 bases. Germline values: CDR1 SGHRS, CDR2 YFSETQ. CDR3 size: 15 residues. Trimming at V came to 4 bases and at J to 5 bases, leaving 5 bases not matched to a gene. The CDR3 here is CASSIGTGVNEKLFF. The CDR3, as DNA: TGCGCCAGCAGCATCGGGACAGGGGTGAATGAAAAACTGTTTTTT.

The gene calls are TRBV7-6 and TRBJ1-1; TRBD1 matches at 8 bases. The ends lost 5 bases at V and 2 bases at J; junction bases unmatched: 10. In germline, CDR1 is SGHVS, CDR2 FNYEAQ. The CDR3 totals 16 residues. CDR3 amino acids: CASSAPPGQGNTEAFF. The DNA of the CDR3 is TGTGCCAGCAGCGCACCGCCCGGACAGGGAAACACTGAAGCTTTCTTT.

This clone was found a few times. The chain carries TRBV4-3 and TRBJ1-2, with TRBD1 as a possible D gene (6 bases). The CDR3 has 15 residues. Trimming took off 4 bases at V and 4 bases at J, with 16 bases between the two ends. The germline V gene has CDR1 LGHNA and CDR2 YSLEER. Here the CDR3 DNA reads TGCGCCAGCAGCCCCCAGGGGATCGATGCCTATGGCTACACCTTC. Translation: CASSPQGIDAYGYTF.

This chain joins TRBV9 and TRBJ2-7, with D perhaps matching TRBD1 (6 bases). V dropped 0 bases and J dropped 4 bases, with 11 bases sitting between them. Germline values: CDR1 SGDLS, CDR2 YYNGEE. CDR3 length: 14 residues. The CDR3 spells CASSVAAGAYEQYF. CDR3 sequence (DNA): TGTGCCAGCAGCGTAGCGGCAGGGGCATACGAGCAGTACTTC.

This chain joins TRBV12-5 and TRBJ2-3, with 8 bases identical to TRBD1. Germline trimming cut 5 bases from V and 2 bases from J; bases unmatched to any gene: 6. The CDR3 sequence is 15 residues long. Germline V CDR1 and CDR2: LGHNT, FRNRAP. The DNA for the CDR3 is TGTGCTAGTGGTCGCGGGCAGGGGGCCACAGATACGCAGTATTTT. Amino acids: CASGRGQGATDTQYF.